Listed here are 22 T cell receptor beta chains from one sample, sequenced in a study of Graves' ophthalmopathy and Graves' hyperthyroidism. From RNA, the CDR3 regions of TCR beta chains were amplified and sequenced. First-round RT-PCR with HTBI primers preceded a second-round multiplex PCR. TCRdb reanalysed the multiplex PCR reads using MiXCR and keeps one entry per CDR3 protein. The data show hundreds of thousands of distinct CDR3 sequences, about 41% seen once. The source material was peripheral blood. The receptors were gathered from an adult man with Graves' ophthalmopathy.

This clonotype showed up many times. The chain combines TRBV14 with TRBJ2-5; 8 positions match TRBD1. Germline CDR1 is SGHDN and CDR2 is FVKESK. This CDR3 is built from 17 residues. V was clipped by 3 bases and J by 4 bases; unmatched bases: 13. CDR3 in amino acids: CASSHERQGLLRETQYF. CDR3 nucleotide sequence: TGTGCCAGCAGCCACGAACGACAGGGGCTGCTCCGAGAGACCCAGTACTTC.

V usage is TRBV25-1 and J usage is TRBJ2-7, with D tentatively TRBD1 (5 bases). In germline, CDR1 is MGHDK, CDR2 SYGVNS. The CDR3 spans 11 residues. The CDR3 bases are TGTCCCCCCAGGGCGCCGTACGAGCAGTACTTC. It codes for CPPRAPYEQYF.

This clonotype was counted ten times or more. A much larger clone differs from this one at a single base, so this may be a read error. The V gene is TRBV27, the J gene TRBJ1-1, with D perhaps matching TRBD1 (5 bases). Germline lookup yields CDR1 MNHEY and CDR2 SMNVEV (reference sequence). The CDR3 runs 12 residues. The V and J ends lost 6 bases and 1 base respectively, with 6 bases between them. The DNA of the CDR3 is TGTGCCAGCAGACAGGAGAACACTGAAGCTTTCTTT. Translation: CASRQENTEAFF.

This chain uses TRBV10-3 with TRBJ2-5; a weak D match, TRBD2 (6 bases). The CDR3 sequence is 15 residues long. Trimming took 2 bases from V and 1 from J, leaving 11 bases between them. Germline CDR1 is ENHRY and CDR2 is SYGVKD. The CDR3 DNA reads TGTGCCATCAGTGAGGGTGAGGGAGGCCAAGAGACCCAGTACTTC. Translated, it gives CAISEGEGGQETQYF.

This clonotype was recorded at least ten times. The rearrangement links TRBV9 to TRBJ1-4, with D unresolved. In germline, CDR1 is SGDLS, CDR2 YYNGEE. The CDR3 is 14 amino acids. V gave up 0 bases and J gave up 1 base, with 4 bases separating them. The CDR3 here is CASSVAQTNEKLFF. In DNA, the CDR3 is TGTGCCAGCAGCGTAGCGCAAACTAATGAAAAACTGTTTTTT.

The chain is built from TRBV29-1 and TRBJ1-2, with TRBD1 identical over 11 bases. This CDR3 contains 13 residues. Germline V gene lookup returns CDR1 SQVTM and CDR2 ANQGSEA. V lost 5 bases to trimming and J lost 4 bases; unmatched junction nucleotides: 3. The CDR3 here is CSVSGQGGYGYTF. DNA for the CDR3: TGCAGCGTTTCGGGACAGGGGGGCTATGGCTACACCTTC.

The chain combines TRBV10-3 with TRBJ1-5, with D unclear. The CDR3 length is 13 residues. Germline V CDR1 and CDR2: ENHRY, SYGVKD. The ends were cut back, 0 bases at V and 13 bases at J, with 13 bases in the middle. The CDR3 DNA reads as TGTGCCATCAGTGAGTCGGTGAGGGAGGAGCAGCATTTT. Protein: CAISESVREEQHF.

V usage is TRBV7-9 and J usage is TRBJ2-6; D might be TRBD1 (5 bases). V was cut by 5 bases and J by 4 bases, with 15 bases left in between. Germline V gene data show CDR1 as SEHNR and CDR2 as FQNEAQ (reference sequence). The CDR3 is made up of 16 amino acids. CDR3 DNA sequence: TGTGCCAGCAGCAAGACAGCGAACACCGGGGCCAACGTCCTGACTTTC. This codes for CASSKTANTGANVLTF.

The sample holds a few counts of this clonotype. The chain has TRBV9 and TRBJ2-7; 7 positions match TRBD1. The germline V gene encodes CDR1 SGDLS and CDR2 YYNGEE. Trimming took 1 base from V and 3 from J; bases not matched to a gene: 7. The CDR3 loop spans 15 amino acids. The CDR3 DNA reads as TGTGCCAGCAGCGTAAAAGGGGGCTTCGGCTACGAGCAGTACTTC. The encoded protein is CASSVKGGFGYEQYF.

V usage is TRBV6-5 and J usage is TRBJ1-2; D ambiguous. This CDR3 contains 14 residues. The germline CDR1 and CDR2 sequences are MNHEY and SVGAGI. Trimming removed 4 bases at V and 3 bases at J, with 12 bases between. CDR3: CASSSGPFHYGYTF. CDR3 DNA sequence: TGTGCCAGCAGTTCCGGCCCTTTTCACTATGGCTACACCTTC.

In this sample, this clonotype turned up a few times. CDR3 bases: TGCGCCAGCAGCACGTCCGGGACAGGGAGCTCTGGAAACACCATATATTTT. Translated: CASSTSGTGSSGNTIYF. The V gene is TRBV5-1, the J gene TRBJ1-3; TRBD1 aligns across 9 bases. The V gene's germline CDR1 is SGHRS and CDR2 YFSETQ. CDR3 length: 17 residues. V shed 4 bases and J 0 bases; nucleotides not matched to a gene: 8.

This clonotype was seen ten or more times. The rearrangement joins TRBV20-1 to TRBJ1-2; TRBD1 matches at 8 bases. V shed 5 bases, J shed 1 base, and the junction held 3 bases outside the gene matches. The CDR3 sequence is 13 residues long. The germline gives CDR1 DFQATT, CDR2 SNEGSKA (reference sequence). The CDR3 is CSAVTGVNYGYTF. DNA of the CDR3: TGCAGTGCTGTGACAGGGGTTAACTATGGCTACACCTTC.

This chain joins TRBV10-3 and TRBJ2-6; no firm D call. Trimming left V 10 bases short and J 16 bases short, with 17 bases between. CDR1 and CDR2 from the germline V gene are ENHRY and SYGVKD. This CDR3 has 11 residues. The CDR3 loop is CATSPRAALTF. The DNA of the CDR3 is TGTGCCACAAGCCCTCGTGCCGCACTGACTTTC.

This clonotype was seen repeatedly, ten times or more. The chain has TRBV11-3 and TRBJ1-1; D not resolved. Between the trimmed V and J ends, which lost 2 bases and 4 bases, there was a span of 5 bases. The V gene's germline CDR1 is SGHNT and CDR2 YENEEA. This CDR3 region has 12 residues. The CDR3, as DNA: TGTGCCAGCAGCTTACAGGCCACTGAAGCTTTCTTT. As protein: CASSLQATEAFF.

This clonotype was seen many times. The V and J genes are TRBV7-9 and TRBJ2-2; D may be TRBD2 (5 bases). This CDR3 is built from 13 residues. Germline V gives CDR1 SEHNR, CDR2 FQNEAQ (reference sequence). Trimming left V 6 bases short and J 4 bases short, with 9 bases between. CDR3 sequence reads: CASRKSGTGELFF. CDR3 DNA: TGTGCCAGCAGGAAGAGCGGCACCGGGGAGCTGTTTTTT.

Details on this clonotype: Since the CDR3 does not end with the conserved phenylalanine or tryptophan, this likely comes from a read error. The DNA is omitted, as the CDR3 cannot be located on it reliably, and the CDR3 follows TCRdb's listing. J is TRBJ2-5 and V is TRBV7-6; the DNA was not used to check the table's D call, TRBD1. The CDR3 region is 11 residues in length, termini included. CDR1 SGHVS and CDR2 FNYEAQ come from the germline V gene. CDR3 residues: CASSLAEVQGI.

This sequence joins TRBV25-1 and TRBJ1-4; 9 bases match TRBD1. The length of the CDR3 is 18 residues. The ends lost 5 bases at V and 8 bases at J; junction bases unmatched: 18. CDR1 is MGHDK and CDR2 is SYGVNS in the germline V gene. CDR3 bases: TGTGCCAGCAGTTACCTTAAGCCCGGGACAGGGAAGGACGAAAAACTGTTTTTT. It yields the protein CASSYLKPGTGKDEKLFF.

This clonotype was detected a few times. V usage is TRBV4-1 and J usage is TRBJ1-4; D uncertain. Germline assignment: CDR1 MGHRA and CDR2 YSYEKL. With 6 bases removed from V and 5 bases from J, the gap between germline ends came to 16 bases. This CDR3 is built from 15 residues. Written as DNA, the CDR3 is TGCGCCAGCAGGATTACCGGGATCCCAAATGAAAAACTGTTTTTT. Translated: CASRITGIPNEKLFF.

This clonotype was seen ten or more times. J is TRBJ1-6 and V is TRBV15; D is unresolved. The germline V gene has CDR1 LNHNV and CDR2 YYDKDF (reference sequence). Deletions cut 5 bases from V and 8 bases from J, with 10 bases between. The CDR3 is 13 amino acids. CDR3 coding DNA: TGTGCCACCAGCGAGGGTCCAGATTCACCCCTCCACTTT. Amino acids: CATSEGPDSPLHF.

Remarks on this clonotype: Compared with germline, one end of the junction differs, possibly owing to a read error. This rearrangement joins TRBV11-2 to TRBJ2-7; possibly TRBD2 for D (5 bases). The CDR3 covers 13 residues. The germline V gene has CDR1 SGHAT and CDR2 FQNNGV. The CDR3 nucleotides are TGCGCCAGCAGCTTAACCTACGGGGTTGAGCAGTACTTC. Its protein product is CASSLTYGVEQYF.

The chain uses TRBV25-1 and TRBJ2-5; 10 bases agree with TRBD1. This CDR3 comprises 14 residues. The germline CDR1 and CDR2 sequences are MGHDK and SYGVNS. The V and J ends lost 6 bases and 4 bases, in that order; junction bases with no gene match: 5. CDR3 amino acids: CASRRGTGAETQYF. The CDR3 DNA follows: TGTGCCAGCAGGAGGGGGACAGGGGCAGAGACCCAGTACTTC. Full variable domain (remainder filled in from reference TRBV25-1 and TRBJ2-5): EADIYQTPRYLVIGTGKKITLECSQTMGHDKMYWYQQDPGMELHLIHYSYGVNSTEKGDLSSESTVSRIRTEHFPLTLESARPSHTSQYLCASRRGTGAETQYFGPGTRLLVL.

This clonotype was detected a few times. The J gene is TRBJ2-5, the V gene TRBV5-1; 9 nucleotides align to TRBD1. V lost 4 bases, J lost 1 base, and 14 bases stayed unmatched. In germline, CDR1 is SGHRS, CDR2 YFSETQ. This CDR3 contains 18 residues. The CDR3 is CASSPGTGSRLIQETQYF. CDR3 DNA sequence: TGCGCCAGCAGCCCTGGGACAGGGAGTCGGCTAATCCAAGAGACCCAGTACTTC. The whole variable domain, filled in from reference TRBV5-1 and TRBJ2-5, reads KAGVTQTPRYLIKTRGQQVTLSCSPISGHRSVSWYQQTPGQGLQFLFEYFSETQRNKGNFPGRFSGRQFSNSRSEMNVSTLELGDSALYLCASSPGTGSRLIQETQYFGPGTRLLVL.